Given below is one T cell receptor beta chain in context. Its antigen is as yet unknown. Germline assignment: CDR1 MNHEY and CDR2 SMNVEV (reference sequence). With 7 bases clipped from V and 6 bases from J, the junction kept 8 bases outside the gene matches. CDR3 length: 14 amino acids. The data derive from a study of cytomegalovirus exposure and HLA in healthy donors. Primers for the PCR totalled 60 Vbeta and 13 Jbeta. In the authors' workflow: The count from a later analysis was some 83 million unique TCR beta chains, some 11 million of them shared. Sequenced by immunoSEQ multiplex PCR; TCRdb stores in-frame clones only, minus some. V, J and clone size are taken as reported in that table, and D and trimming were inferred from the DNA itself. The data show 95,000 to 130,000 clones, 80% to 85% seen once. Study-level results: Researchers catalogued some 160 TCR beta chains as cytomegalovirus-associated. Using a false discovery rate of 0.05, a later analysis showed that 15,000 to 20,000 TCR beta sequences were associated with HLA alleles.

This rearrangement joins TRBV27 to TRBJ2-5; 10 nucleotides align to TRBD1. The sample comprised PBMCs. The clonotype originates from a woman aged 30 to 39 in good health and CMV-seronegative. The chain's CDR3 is CASMLTGGGKTQYF. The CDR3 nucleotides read TGTGCCAGCATGTTGACAGGGGGCGGGAAGACCCAGTACTTC.